The TCR beta chain under discussion was sequenced for a study of technical replicates of blood from a handful of donors (dated by TCRdb to about 2017). For this clone: Its antigen specificity is not known. No clone much larger than this one lies a single base away; base qualities are absent.

Library preparation used the immunoSEQ multiplex PCR assay. This immuneACCESS table, as held by TCRdb, lists in-frame sequences with V and J called but not all clones. Of the missing ones, under half trace to an unresolved V gene in checked studies; the others have no known cause. A total of tens of thousands of clones appear in this sample, just under 97% of them only once. The leading ten clones occupy less than 0.25% of the sample. V was cut back by 5 bases and J by 4 bases, leaving a gap of 18 bases between them. The CDR3 contains 16 residues, cysteine and phenylalanine counted. The only DNA kept is the CDR3, 48 bases in frame from the first base. Reading the germline V gene gives CDR1 SGHRS and CDR2 YFSETQ.

The sequence was collected from a human donor in good health. The sequence joins TRBV5-1 to TRBJ2-2; the D gene is not confidently resolved. The sequencing sample was made of T cells isolated from PBMCs. The nucleotide sequence reads as follows: TGCGCCAGCAGGTTTGGAGTTTCCATCTTCACCGGGGAGCTGTTTTTT. The resulting protein is CASRFGVSIFTGELFF. When the CDR3 is completed using the reference TRBV5-1 and TRBJ2-2 genes on either side, the full variable domain is KAGVTQTPRYLIKTRGQQVTLSCSPISGHRSVSWYQQTPGQGLQFLFEYFSETQRNKGNFPGRFSGRQFSNSRSEMNVSTLELGDSALYLCASRFGVSIFTGELFFGEGSRLTVL.